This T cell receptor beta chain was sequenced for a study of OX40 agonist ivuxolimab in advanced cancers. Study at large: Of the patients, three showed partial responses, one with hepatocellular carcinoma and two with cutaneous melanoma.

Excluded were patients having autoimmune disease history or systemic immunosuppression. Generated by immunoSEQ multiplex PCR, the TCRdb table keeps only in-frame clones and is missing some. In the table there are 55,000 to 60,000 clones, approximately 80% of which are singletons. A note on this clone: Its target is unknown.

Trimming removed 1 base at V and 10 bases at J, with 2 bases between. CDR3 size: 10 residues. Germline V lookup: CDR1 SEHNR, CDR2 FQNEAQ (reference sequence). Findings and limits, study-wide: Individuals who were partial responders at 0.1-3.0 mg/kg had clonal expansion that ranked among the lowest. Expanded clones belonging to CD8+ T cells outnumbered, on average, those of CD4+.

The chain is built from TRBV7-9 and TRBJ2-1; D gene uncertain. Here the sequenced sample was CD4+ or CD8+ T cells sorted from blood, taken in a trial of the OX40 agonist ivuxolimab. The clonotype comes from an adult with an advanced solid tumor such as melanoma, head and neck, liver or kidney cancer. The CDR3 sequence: CASSLGEQFF. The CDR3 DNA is TGTGCCAGCAGCTTAGGGGAGCAGTTCTTC.